These T cell receptor beta chains were read from a single sample in a study of PD-L1 blockade in urothelial cancer. Sequenced by immunoSEQ multiplex PCR; TCRdb stores in-frame clones only, minus some. The table includes around 100,000 clones, approximately 90% detected once. This material consisted of PBMCs, taken around atezolizumab (anti-PD-L1) treatment. Receptor source: a man aged 55-75 years with urothelial cancer. CDR3s include the opening cysteine and the closing phenylalanine or tryptophan. D genes are given only for firm matches. A row's size may be missing; if present it is once, few, many or a size class.

TRBD2,TRBJ2-7,.,TRBV2,CASSSGTSGPYEQYF,TGTGCCAGCAGTTCCGGGACTAGCGGGCCTTACGAGCAGTACTTC
TRBD1,TRBJ2-3,.,TRBV2,CASSEETGGGDTQYF,TGTGCCAGCAGTGAAGAGACAGGGGGAGGAGATACGCAGTATTTT
.,TRBJ1-2,.,TRBV10-2,CASAQTRDEGYTF,TGCGCCAGCGCCCAGACGAGGGATGAAGGCTACACCTTC
.,TRBJ2-7,.,TRBV5-5,CASSPPSSHEQYF,TGTGCCAGCAGTCCCCCTAGCTCCCACGAGCAGTACTTC
.,TRBJ1-2,.,TRBV10-1,CASSPQVNYGYTF,TGCGCCAGCAGTCCACAGGTGAACTATGGCTACACCTTC
.,TRBJ1-3,.,TRBV28,CASSPDTRSGNTIYF,TGTGCCAGCAGCCCGGACACTCGCTCTGGAAACACCATATATTTT
TRBD2,TRBJ2-2,.,TRBV4-1,CASSLLLAGLTGELFF,TGCGCCAGCAGCTTGTTATTAGCGGGGCTAACCGGGGAGCTGTTTTTT
.,TRBJ2-7,.,TRBV5-5,CASSLGSSGYSYEQYF,TGTGCCAGCAGCTTGGGAAGTAGCGGCTACTCCTACGAGCAGTACTTC
TRBD2,TRBJ2-1,.,TRBV5-6,CASSSPRGGRDEQFF,TGTGCCAGCAGCTCCCCCCGGGGGGGCCGGGATGAGCAGTTCTTC
TRBD1,TRBJ2-2,.,TRBV19,CASRPRGLDTGELFF,TGTGCCAGTAGGCCTAGGGGGCTGGACACCGGGGAGCTGTTTTTT
TRBD2,TRBJ2-3,.,TRBV6-1,CASSEPGLGTDTQYF,TGTGCCAGCAGTGAACCCGGACTAGGCACAGATACGCAGTATTTT
.,TRBJ1-4,.,TRBV6-5,CASSQRQDAPKKLFF,TGTGCCAGCAGTCAGAGACAGGACGCCCCGAAAAAACTGTTTTTT
TRBD1,TRBJ1-1,.,TRBV7-9,CASSLEAGGEAFF,TGTGCCAGCAGCTTAGAGGCAGGGGGTGAAGCTTTCTTT
.,TRBJ2-1,.,TRBV7-9,CASSSAGWSGNEQFF,TGTGCCAGCAGCTCTGCAGGGTGGAGTGGCAATGAGCAGTTCTTC
TRBD1,TRBJ1-1,.,TRBV6-1,CASSATGLTEAFF,TGTGCCAGCAGTGCGACAGGGTTGACTGAAGCTTTCTTT
.,TRBJ2-7,.,TRBV11-2,CASSLGRGAYEQYF,TGTGCCAGCAGCTTAGGCAGGGGGGCCTACGAGCAGTACTTC
TRBD2,TRBJ2-3,.,TRBV5-1,CASSLGRTSGGADTTQYF,TGCGCCAGCAGCTTGGGACGGACTAGCGGGGGGGCTGATACTACGCAGTATTTT
.,TRBJ2-2,.,TRBV5-6,CASSPLQDGVYGELFF,TGTGCCAGCAGCCCGTTACAAGACGGAGTCTACGGGGAGCTGTTTTTT
.,TRBJ1-5,.,TRBV15,CATSRDSSGFSQPQHF,TGTGCCACCAGCAGAGATAGTTCAGGGTTCAGTCAGCCCCAGCATTTT
.,TRBJ1-1,.,TRBV6-1,CASSDHRLNTEAFF,TGTGCCAGCAGTGACCACAGGTTGAACACTGAAGCTTTCTTT
.,TRBJ1-1,.,TRBV5-1,CASSLGAQNPMNTEAFF,TGCGCCAGCAGCTTGGGGGCGCAGAATCCAATGAACACTGAAGCTTTCTTT
.,TRBJ1-2,.,TRBV2,CASSGRVNYGYTF,TGTGCCAGCTCGGGCAGGGTAAACTATGGCTACACCTTC
.,TRBJ2-7,.,TRBV28,CASRGGGIGLYEQYF,TGTGCCAGCAGGGGAGGGGGGATAGGACTCTACGAGCAGTACTTC
.,TRBJ1-2,.,TRBV5-6,CASSSVQGNFNGYTF,TGTGCCAGCAGTTCGGTGCAGGGGAACTTTAATGGCTACACCTTC
TRBD1,TRBJ2-7,.,TRBV4-3,CASSQEGHTGDEQYF,TGCGCCAGCAGCCAAGAGGGTCATACAGGGGACGAGCAGTACTTC
TRBD1,TRBJ2-7,.,TRBV30,CAWNRDRGYEQYF,TGTGCCTGGAACCGGGACAGGGGTTACGAGCAGTACTTC
.,TRBJ2-2,.,TRBV15,CATSRGRANTGELFF,TGTGCCACCAGCAGGGGCAGGGCTAACACCGGGGAGCTGTTTTTT
.,TRBJ2-1,once,TRBV9,CASSVEPLRVYNEQFF,TGTGCCAGCAGCGTAGAACCACTGAGGGTATACAATGAGCAGTTCTTC
.,TRBJ1-2,.,TRBV4-1,CASSHQNRADYGYTF,TGCGCCAGCAGTCACCAGAACAGGGCAGACTATGGCTACACCTTC
TRBD1,TRBJ1-1,.,TRBV5-4,CASSLAGPGGGFF,TGTGCCAGCAGCTTGGCGGGGCCAGGGGGCGGTTTCTTT
.,TRBJ1-2,once,TRBV2,CASSRQGGYGYTF,TGTGCCAGCAGTCGCCAGGGTGGCTATGGCTACACCTTC
TRBD1,TRBJ1-3,few,TRBV25-1,CASTTGGPGNTIYF,TGTGCCAGCACTACAGGGGGGCCTGGAAACACCATATATTTT
.,TRBJ2-1,.,TRBV6-1,CASSAQTGQAYNEQFF,TGTGCCAGCAGTGCACAGACAGGCCAAGCCTACAATGAGCAGTTCTTC
TRBD2,TRBJ2-3,.,TRBV4-2,CASSQDPAGGRPDTQYF,TGTGCCAGCAGCCAAGATCCGGCGGGGGGGCGCCCAGATACGCAGTATTTT
TRBD1,TRBJ1-2,.,TRBV29-1,CSVVSQGVGYGYTF,TGCAGCGTTGTTAGCCAGGGGGTCGGCTATGGCTACACCTTC
.,TRBJ1-1,.,TRBV6-1,CATRETVNTEAFF,TGTGCCACCCGGGAGACAGTGAACACTGAAGCTTTCTTT
.,TRBJ2-6,once,TRBV5-1,CASSLVPGPSGANVLTF,TGCGCCAGCAGCTTGGTTCCAGGCCCCTCAGGGGCCAACGTCCTGACTTTC
TRBD1,TRBJ1-3,.,TRBV28,CASSLGTARNTIYF,TGTGCCAGCAGTTTAGGGACAGCCCGAAACACCATATATTTT
TRBD1,TRBJ1-2,.,TRBV6-6,CASSGTVYGYTF,TGTGCCAGCAGCGGGACAGTCTATGGCTACACCTTC
.,TRBJ1-5,.,TRBV18,CASSPRKSGTRDQPQHF,TGTGCCAGCTCACCTCGGAAGAGCGGGACACGGGATCAGCCCCAGCATTTT
.,TRBJ1-2,.,TRBV21-1,CASSKEWGPEINYGYTF,TGTGCCAGCAGCAAAGAGTGGGGGCCGGAAATTAACTATGGCTACACCTTC
.,TRBJ2-3,.,TRBV14,CASSRNTDTQYF,TGTGCCAGCAGCCGTAACACAGATACGCAGTATTTT
TRBD2,TRBJ2-5,.,TRBV7-9,CASSLVRRGAGEETQYF,TGTGCCAGCAGCTTAGTTCGGCGGGGGGCCGGGGAAGAGACCCAGTACTTC
TRBD2,TRBJ2-1,.,TRBV2,CASELAGDYNEQFF,TGTGCCAGCGAACTAGCGGGGGACTACAATGAGCAGTTCTTC
.,TRBJ1-2,.,TRBV25-1,CASSESQGFGYTF,TGTGCCAGCAGTGAATCCCAGGGGTTCGGCTACACCTTC
TRBD1,TRBJ1-4,once,TRBV2,CASRAGQNEKLFF,TGTGCCAGCAGGGCGGGACAGAATGAAAAACTGTTTTTT
.,TRBJ1-4,.,TRBV7-2,CASSFDPGATNEKLFF,TGTGCCAGCAGCTTCGATCCAGGGGCAACTAATGAAAAACTGTTTTTT
TRBD2,TRBJ2-2,.,TRBV30,CAWSSGGAMGTGELFF,TGTGCCTGGTCGAGCGGGGGGGCCATGGGAACCGGGGAGCTGTTTTTT
.,TRBJ2-7,.,TRBV4-1,CASSSRQDRPYEQYF,TGCGCCAGCAGCAGTAGACAGGACCGACCGTACGAGCAGTACTTC
TRBD1,TRBJ1-5,few,TRBV4-1,CASSQEATGSGQPQHF,TGCGCCAGCAGCCAAGAGGCGACAGGGTCGGGTCAGCCCCAGCATTTT
.,TRBJ1-3,few,TRBV6-5,CASSRLTGSGNTIYF,TGTGCCAGCAGTCGCCTTACGGGGAGTGGAAACACCATATATTTT
TRBD1,TRBJ1-4,.,TRBV29-1,CSVRQGQGLLANEKLFF,TGCAGCGTCAGACAGGGACAGGGGTTGTTGGCTAATGAAAAACTGTTTTTT
TRBD2,TRBJ2-1,.,TRBV19,CASSLRSGRPYNEQFF,TGTGCCAGTAGTTTACGAAGCGGGAGGCCCTACAATGAGCAGTTCTTC
.,TRBJ2-7,.,TRBV4-3,CASSREYTGLTYYEQYF,TGCGCCAGCAGCCGTGAATATACGGGTTTAACTTACTACGAGCAGTACTTC
.,TRBJ2-7,.,TRBV5-4,CASSLEYYEQYF,TGTGCCAGCAGCTTGGAATACTACGAGCAGTACTTC
TRBD1,TRBJ1-2,.,TRBV11-2,CASTRPRQGGGSGYGYTF,TGTGCCAGCACCAGACCCCGACAGGGGGGAGGGAGCGGCTATGGCTACACCTTC